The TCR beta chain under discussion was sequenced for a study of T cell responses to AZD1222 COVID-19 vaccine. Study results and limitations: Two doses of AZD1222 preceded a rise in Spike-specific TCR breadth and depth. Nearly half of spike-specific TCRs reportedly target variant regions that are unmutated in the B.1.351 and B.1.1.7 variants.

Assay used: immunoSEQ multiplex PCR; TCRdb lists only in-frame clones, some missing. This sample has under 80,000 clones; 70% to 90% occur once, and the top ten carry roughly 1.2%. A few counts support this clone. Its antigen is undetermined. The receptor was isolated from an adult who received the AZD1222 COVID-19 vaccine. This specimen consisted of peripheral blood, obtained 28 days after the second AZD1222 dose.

The CDR3: CASSSDTIGRNTIYF. CDR3 DNA: TGTGCCAGCAGCTCGGACACCATTGGTAGAAACACCATATATTTT. This chain uses TRBV11-2 with TRBJ1-3; weak D call: TRBD1 (5 bases). V dropped 4 bases and J dropped 5 bases, with 15 bases sitting between them. The germline CDR1 and CDR2 sequences are SGHAT and FQNNGV. The CDR3 is made up of 15 amino acids.